This passage covers 7 T cell receptor beta chains from one sample sequenced in a study of cytomegalovirus exposure and HLA in healthy donors. Use of 60 Vbeta and 13 Jbeta primers characterized the PCR. The repertoire was sequenced with immunoSEQ multiplex PCR; TCRdb's copy has only in-frame clones and lacks some. This table has 100,000 to 140,000 clones, around 80% appearing once. The sequencing sample was made of PBMCs. These receptors were taken from a man aged 30 to 45 in good health and CMV-seropositive.

For the CDR3, the DNA is TGTGCCAGCAAGTTCCTGGCGGGGATGAACACTGAAGCTTTCTTT. It codes for CASKFLAGMNTEAFF. The chain combines TRBV5-4 with TRBJ1-1, with no clear D. Deletions cut 6 bases from V and 0 bases from J, with 15 bases between. Germline V CDR1 and CDR2: SGHNT, YYREEE (reference sequence). The CDR3 runs 15 residues.

This chain joins TRBV4-1 and TRBJ2-5, with TRBD2 matching over 10 bases. J was trimmed by 4 bases and V by 0 bases; bases with no gene match: 11. CDR3 length: 18 amino acids. CDR1 is MGHRA, CDR2 YSYEKL, per germline. CDR3 DNA: TGCGCCAGCAGCCAAGACCCCCCGGGACTAGCGACTAGAGAGACCCAGTACTTC. Encoded protein: CASSQDPPGLATRETQYF.

The chain couples TRBV27 to TRBJ1-6, with D possibly matching TRBD1 (5 bases). The CDR3 sequence is 14 residues long. V lost 5 bases to trimming and J lost 8 bases, with 13 bases between them. Germline loops: CDR1 MNHEY, CDR2 SMNVEV (reference sequence). The CDR3 DNA reads as TGTGCCAGCAGTCGGGAGGGGCCGTATTCACCCCTCCACTTT. The encoded protein is CASSREGPYSPLHF.

The chain uses TRBV7-3 and TRBJ2-5; no clear D. Between the trimmed V and J ends, which lost 4 bases and 5 bases, there was a span of 11 bases. The CDR3 consists of 13 residues. Germline V gene lookup returns CDR1 SGHTA and CDR2 FQGTGA. CDR3 loop: CASSSTMRETQYF. CDR3 nucleotide sequence: TGTGCCAGCAGCTCGACGATGAGGGAGACCCAGTACTTC.

The chain carries TRBV5-4 and TRBJ2-1; D remains unclear. V was clipped by 4 bases and J by 0 bases, with 14 bases between them. Per germline, CDR1 SGHNT and CDR2 YYREEE (reference sequence). The CDR3 is 16 residues long. The CDR3 sequence: CASSLNPVSSYNEQFF. CDR3 bases: TGTGCCAGCAGCCTGAACCCCGTGAGCTCCTACAATGAGCAGTTCTTC.

This clone was observed once. The chain combines TRBV6-1 with TRBJ1-1; the D is unclear. V was clipped by 5 bases and J by 1 base, with 8 bases between them. Germline CDR1 reads MNHNS; CDR2 reads SASEGT. The CDR3 loop spans 13 amino acids. The CDR3 is CASSYQENTEAFF. CDR3 nucleotide sequence: TGTGCCAGCAGTTATCAGGAGAACACTGAAGCTTTCTTT.

The chain joins TRBV7-9 to TRBJ2-5; 10 bases are shared with TRBD1. V shed 5 bases and J 1 base; nucleotides not matched to a gene: 4. CDR3 length: 15 amino acids. CDR1 is SEHNR, CDR2 FQNEAQ, per germline (reference sequence). In nucleotides, the CDR3 is TGTGCCAGCAGCCCTCGGACAGGGGGCCAAGAGACCCAGTACTTC. Translated, it gives CASSPRTGGQETQYF. The full variable domain, its missing parts supplied by reference TRBV7-9 and TRBJ2-5, is DTGVSQNPRHKITKRGQNVTFRCDPISEHNRLYWYRQTLGQGPEFLTYFQNEAQLEKSRLLSDRFSAERPKGSFSTLEIQRTEQGDSAMYLCASSPRTGGQETQYFGPGTRLLVL.